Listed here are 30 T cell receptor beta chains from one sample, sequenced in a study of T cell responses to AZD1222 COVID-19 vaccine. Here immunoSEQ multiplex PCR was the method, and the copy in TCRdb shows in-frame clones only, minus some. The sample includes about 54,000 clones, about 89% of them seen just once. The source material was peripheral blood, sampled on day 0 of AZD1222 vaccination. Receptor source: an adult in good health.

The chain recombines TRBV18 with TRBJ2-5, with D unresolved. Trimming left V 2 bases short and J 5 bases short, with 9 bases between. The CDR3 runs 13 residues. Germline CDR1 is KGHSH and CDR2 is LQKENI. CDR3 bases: TGTGCCAGCTCACCAGGGGTAGTCGAGACCCAGTACTTC. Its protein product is CASSPGVVETQYF.

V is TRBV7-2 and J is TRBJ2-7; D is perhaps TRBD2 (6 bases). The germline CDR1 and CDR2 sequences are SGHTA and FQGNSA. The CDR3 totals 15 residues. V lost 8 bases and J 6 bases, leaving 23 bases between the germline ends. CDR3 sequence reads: CASLPGGASFSEQYF. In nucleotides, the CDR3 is TGTGCCAGCCTACCCGGAGGGGCATCCTTTTCCGAGCAGTACTTC. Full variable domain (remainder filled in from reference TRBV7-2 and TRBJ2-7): GAGVSQSPSNKVTEKGKDVELRCDPISGHTALYWYRQSLGQGLEFLIYFQGNSAPDKSGLPSDRFSAERTGGSVSTLTIQRTQQEDSAVYLCASLPGGASFSEQYFGPGTRLTVT.

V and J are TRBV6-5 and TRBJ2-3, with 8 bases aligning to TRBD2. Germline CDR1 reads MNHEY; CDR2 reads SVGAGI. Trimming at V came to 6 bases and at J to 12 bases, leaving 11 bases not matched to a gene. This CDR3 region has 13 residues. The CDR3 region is CASSNGRAGRQYF. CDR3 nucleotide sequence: TGTGCCAGCAGCAACGGGAGGGCGGGCCGCCAGTATTTT.

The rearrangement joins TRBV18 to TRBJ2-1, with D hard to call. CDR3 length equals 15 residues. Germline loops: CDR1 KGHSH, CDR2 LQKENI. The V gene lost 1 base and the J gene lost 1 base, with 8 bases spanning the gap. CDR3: CASSPQDGSYNEQFF. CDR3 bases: TGTGCCAGCTCACCACAGGACGGGTCCTACAATGAGCAGTTCTTC.

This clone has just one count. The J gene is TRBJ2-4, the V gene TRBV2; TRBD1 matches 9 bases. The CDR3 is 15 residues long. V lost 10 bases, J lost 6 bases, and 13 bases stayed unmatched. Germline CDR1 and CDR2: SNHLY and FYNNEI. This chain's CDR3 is CATATLDRGINIQYF. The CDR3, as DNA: TGTGCCACCGCGACACTAGACAGGGGGATAAACATTCAGTACTTC.

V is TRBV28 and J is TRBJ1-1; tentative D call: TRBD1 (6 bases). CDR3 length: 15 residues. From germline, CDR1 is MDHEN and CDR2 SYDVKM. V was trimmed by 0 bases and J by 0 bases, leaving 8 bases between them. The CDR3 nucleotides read TGTGCCAGCAGTTTATGGGGGGGCATGAACACTGAAGCTTTCTTT. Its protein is CASSLWGGMNTEAFF.

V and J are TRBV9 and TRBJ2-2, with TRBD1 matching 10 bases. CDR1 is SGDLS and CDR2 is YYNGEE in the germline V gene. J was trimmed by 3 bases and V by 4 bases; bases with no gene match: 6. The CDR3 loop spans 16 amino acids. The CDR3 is CASSRLGTGDTGELFF. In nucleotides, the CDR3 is TGTGCCAGCAGCCGTCTCGGGACAGGGGACACCGGGGAGCTGTTTTTT.

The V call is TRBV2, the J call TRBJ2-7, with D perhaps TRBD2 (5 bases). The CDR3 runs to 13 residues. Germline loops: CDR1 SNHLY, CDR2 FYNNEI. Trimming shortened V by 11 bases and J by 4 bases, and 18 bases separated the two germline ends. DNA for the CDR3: TGTGCCGGCGAACCACACGGGGTTTACGAGCAGTACTTC. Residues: CAGEPHGVYEQYF. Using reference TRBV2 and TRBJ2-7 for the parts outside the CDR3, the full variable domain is EPEVTQTPSHQVTQMGQEVILRCVPISNHLYFYWYRQILGQKVEFLVSFYNNEISEKSEIFDDQFSVERPDGSNFTLKIRSTKLEDSAMYFCAGEPHGVYEQYFGPGTRLTVT.

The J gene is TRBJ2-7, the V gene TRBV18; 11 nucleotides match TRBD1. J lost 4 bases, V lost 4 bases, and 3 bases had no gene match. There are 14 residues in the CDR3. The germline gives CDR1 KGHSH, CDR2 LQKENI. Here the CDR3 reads CASSLGQGAYEQYF. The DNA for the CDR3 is TGTGCCAGCTCACTCGGACAGGGGGCTTACGAGCAGTACTTC.

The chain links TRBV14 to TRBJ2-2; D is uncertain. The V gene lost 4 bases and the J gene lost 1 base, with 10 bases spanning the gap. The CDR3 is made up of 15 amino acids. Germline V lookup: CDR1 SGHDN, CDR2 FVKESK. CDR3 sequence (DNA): TGTGCCAGCAGCCTGGACGATCTGAACACCGGGGAGCTGTTTTTT. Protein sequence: CASSLDDLNTGELFF.

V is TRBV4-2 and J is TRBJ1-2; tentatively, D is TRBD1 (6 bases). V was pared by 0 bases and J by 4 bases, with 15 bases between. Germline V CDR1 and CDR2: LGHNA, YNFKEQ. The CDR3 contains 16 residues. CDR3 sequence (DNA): TGTGCCAGCAGCCAAGAAAGTAGGGGGACCTCCTATGGCTACACCTTC. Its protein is CASSQESRGTSYGYTF.

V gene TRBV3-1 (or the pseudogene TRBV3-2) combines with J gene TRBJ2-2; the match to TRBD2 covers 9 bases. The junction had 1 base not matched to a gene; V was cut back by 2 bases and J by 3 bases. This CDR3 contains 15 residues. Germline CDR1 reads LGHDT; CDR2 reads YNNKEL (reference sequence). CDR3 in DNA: TGTGCCAGCAGCCAACTAGCGGGATACACCGGGGAGCTGTTTTTT. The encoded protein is CASSQLAGYTGELFF.

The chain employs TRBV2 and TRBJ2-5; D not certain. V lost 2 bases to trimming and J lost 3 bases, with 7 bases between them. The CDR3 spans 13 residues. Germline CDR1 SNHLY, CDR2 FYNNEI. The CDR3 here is CASSELVEETQYF. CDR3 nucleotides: TGTGCCAGCAGTGAACTAGTGGAAGAGACCCAGTACTTC.

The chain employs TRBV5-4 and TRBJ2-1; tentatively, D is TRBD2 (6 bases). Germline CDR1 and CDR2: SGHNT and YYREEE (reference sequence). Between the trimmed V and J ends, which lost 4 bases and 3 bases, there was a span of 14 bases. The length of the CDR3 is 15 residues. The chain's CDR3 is CASSRSAGSYNEQFF. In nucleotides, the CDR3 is TGTGCCAGCAGCCGAAGCGCGGGAAGCTACAATGAGCAGTTCTTC.

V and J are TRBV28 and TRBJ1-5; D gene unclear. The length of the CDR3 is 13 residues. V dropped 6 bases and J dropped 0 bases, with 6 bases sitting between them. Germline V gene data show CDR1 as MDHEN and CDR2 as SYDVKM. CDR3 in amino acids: CASRSDSNQPQHF. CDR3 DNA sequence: TGTGCCAGCAGGTCCGATAGCAATCAGCCCCAGCATTTT.

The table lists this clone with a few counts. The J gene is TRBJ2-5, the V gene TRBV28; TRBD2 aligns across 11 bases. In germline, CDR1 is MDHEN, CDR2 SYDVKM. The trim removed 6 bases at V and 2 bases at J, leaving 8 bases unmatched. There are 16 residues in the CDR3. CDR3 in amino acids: CASSFGLAGLQETQYF. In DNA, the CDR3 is TGTGCCAGCAGCTTCGGACTAGCGGGCCTTCAAGAGACCCAGTACTTC. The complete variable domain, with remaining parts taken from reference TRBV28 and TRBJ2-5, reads DVKVTQSSRYLVKRTGEKVFLECVQDMDHENMFWYRQDPGLGLRLIYFSYDVKMKEKGDIPEGYSVSREKKERFSLILESASTNQTSMYLCASSFGLAGLQETQYFGPGTRLLVL.

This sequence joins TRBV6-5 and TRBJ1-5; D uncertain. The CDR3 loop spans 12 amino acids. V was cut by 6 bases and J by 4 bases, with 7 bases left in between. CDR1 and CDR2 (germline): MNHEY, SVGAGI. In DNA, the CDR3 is TGTGCCAGCAGCCGCAGTAATCAGCCCCAGCATTTT. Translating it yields CASSRSNQPQHF.

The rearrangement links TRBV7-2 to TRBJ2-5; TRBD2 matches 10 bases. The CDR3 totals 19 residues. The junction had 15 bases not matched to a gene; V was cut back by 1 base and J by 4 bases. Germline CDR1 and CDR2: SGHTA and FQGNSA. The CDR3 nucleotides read TGTGCCAGCAGCTTAGTTTTGCTAGCGGGAGCCCGACGGGGAGAGACCCAGTACTTC. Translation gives CASSLVLLAGARRGETQYF.

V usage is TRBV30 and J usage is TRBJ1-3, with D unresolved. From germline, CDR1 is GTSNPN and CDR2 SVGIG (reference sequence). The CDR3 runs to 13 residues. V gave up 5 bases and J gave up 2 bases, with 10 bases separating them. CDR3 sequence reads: CAWQGQPGNTIYF. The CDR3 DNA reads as TGTGCCTGGCAAGGCCAACCTGGAAACACCATATATTTT.

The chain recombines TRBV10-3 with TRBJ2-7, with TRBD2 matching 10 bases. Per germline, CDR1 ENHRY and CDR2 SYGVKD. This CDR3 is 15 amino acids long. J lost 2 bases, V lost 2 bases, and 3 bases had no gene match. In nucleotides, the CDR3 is TGTGCCATCAGTGAGGTAGCGGGAGGTCCCTACGAGCAGTACTTC. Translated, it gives CAISEVAGGPYEQYF.

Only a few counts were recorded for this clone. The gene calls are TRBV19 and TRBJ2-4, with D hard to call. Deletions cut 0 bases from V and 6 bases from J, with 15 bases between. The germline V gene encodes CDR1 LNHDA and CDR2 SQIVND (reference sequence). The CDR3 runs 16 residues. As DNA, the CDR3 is TGTGCCAGTAGTATAGACGGACGACTTTTAGGAAACATTCAGTACTTC. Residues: CASSIDGRLLGNIQYF.

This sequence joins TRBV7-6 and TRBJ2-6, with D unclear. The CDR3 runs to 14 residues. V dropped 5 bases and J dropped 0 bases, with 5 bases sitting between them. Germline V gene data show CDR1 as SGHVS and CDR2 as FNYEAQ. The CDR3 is CASSPLSGANVLTF. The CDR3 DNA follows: TGTGCCAGCAGCCCTCTCTCTGGGGCCAACGTCCTGACTTTC. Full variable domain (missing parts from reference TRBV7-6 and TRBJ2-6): GAGVSQSPRYKVTKRGQDVALRCDPISGHVSLYWYRQALGQGPEFLTYFNYEAQQDKSGLPNDRFSAERPEGSISTLTIQRTEQRDSAMYRCASSPLSGANVLTFGAGSRLTVL.

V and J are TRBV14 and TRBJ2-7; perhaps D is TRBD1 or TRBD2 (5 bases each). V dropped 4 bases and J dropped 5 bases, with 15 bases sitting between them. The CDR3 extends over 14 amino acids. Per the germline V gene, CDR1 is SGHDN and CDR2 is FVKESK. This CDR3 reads CASSPGTFRDEQYF. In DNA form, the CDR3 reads TGTGCCAGCAGCCCGGGGACGTTTAGGGACGAGCAGTACTTC. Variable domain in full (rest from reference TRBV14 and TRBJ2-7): EAGVTQFPSHSVIEKGQTVTLRCDPISGHDNLYWYRRVMGKEIKFLLHFVKESKQDESGMPNNRFLAERTGGTYSTLKVQPAELEDSGVYFCASSPGTFRDEQYFGPGTRLTVT.

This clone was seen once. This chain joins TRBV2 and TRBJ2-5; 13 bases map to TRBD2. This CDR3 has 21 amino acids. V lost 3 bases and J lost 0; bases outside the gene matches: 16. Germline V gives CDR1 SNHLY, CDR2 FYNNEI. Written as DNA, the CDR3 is TGTGCCAGCAGTGAGTGGACAGGGAGACTAGCGGGAGGCCGAAACCAAGAGACCCAGTACTTC. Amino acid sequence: CASSEWTGRLAGGRNQETQYF.

The CDR3 reads CASSSTGDYPGELFF. The CDR3 nucleotides read TGTGCCAGCAGCTCGACAGGGGATTATCCCGGGGAGCTGTTTTTT. The chain carries TRBV7-3 and TRBJ2-2; 8 bases fit TRBD1. This CDR3 region has 15 residues. Germline values: CDR1 SGHTA, CDR2 FQGTGA. V gave up 4 bases and J gave up 6 bases; unmatched junction bases: 7.

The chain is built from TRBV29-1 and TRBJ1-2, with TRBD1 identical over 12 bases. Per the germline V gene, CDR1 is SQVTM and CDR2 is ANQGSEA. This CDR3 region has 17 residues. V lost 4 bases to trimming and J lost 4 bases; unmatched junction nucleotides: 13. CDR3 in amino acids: CSVAWGTGGMGGYGYTF. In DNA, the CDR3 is TGCAGCGTTGCCTGGGGGACAGGGGGCATGGGCGGCTATGGCTACACCTTC. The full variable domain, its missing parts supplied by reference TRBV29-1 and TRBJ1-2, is SAVISQKPSRDICQRGTSLTIQCQVDSQVTMMFWYRQQPGQSLTLIATANQGSEATYESGFVIDKFPISRPNLTFSTLTVSNMSPEDSSIYLCSVAWGTGGMGGYGYTFGSGTRLTVV.

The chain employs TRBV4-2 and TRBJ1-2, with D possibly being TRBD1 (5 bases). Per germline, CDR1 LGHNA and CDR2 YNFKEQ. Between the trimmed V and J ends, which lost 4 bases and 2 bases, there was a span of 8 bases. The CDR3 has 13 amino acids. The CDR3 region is CASSRGTNYGYTF. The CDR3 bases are TGTGCCAGCAGCCGGGGGACCAACTATGGCTACACCTTC.

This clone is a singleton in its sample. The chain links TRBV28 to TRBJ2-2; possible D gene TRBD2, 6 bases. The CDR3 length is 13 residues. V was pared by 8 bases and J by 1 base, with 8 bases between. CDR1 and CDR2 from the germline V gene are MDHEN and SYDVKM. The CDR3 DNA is TGTGCCAGCCGGGGAGGGAACACCGGGGAGCTGTTTTTT. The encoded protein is CASRGGNTGELFF.

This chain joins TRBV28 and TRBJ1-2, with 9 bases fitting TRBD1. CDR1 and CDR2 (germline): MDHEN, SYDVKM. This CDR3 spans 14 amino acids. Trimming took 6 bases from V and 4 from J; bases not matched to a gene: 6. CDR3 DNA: TGTGCCAGCAGCCTCGGACAGGGGTCCTATGGCTACACCTTC. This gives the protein CASSLGQGSYGYTF.

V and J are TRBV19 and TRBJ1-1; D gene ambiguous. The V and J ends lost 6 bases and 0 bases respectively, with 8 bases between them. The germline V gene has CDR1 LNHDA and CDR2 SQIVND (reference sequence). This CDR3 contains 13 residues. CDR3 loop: CASRPSMNTEAFF. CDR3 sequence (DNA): TGTGCCAGTAGGCCTAGTATGAACACTGAAGCTTTCTTT.